This entry features one T cell receptor (beta chain) sequence. Antigen: not known. A single record per CDR3 protein comes from TCRdb applying MiXCR to the reads. The sample shows approximately 730,000 distinct CDR3 sequences, around 30% of them seen only once. There are 15 residues in the CDR3. V was pared by 6 bases and J by 5 bases, with 9 bases of the junction left unmatched. Germline CDR1 and CDR2: SGHTA and FQGNSA. This entry is derived from a study of T cell repertoires in cytomegalovirus infection. Study overall: As its CMV epitopes, the study selected recently identified HLA-C-restricted and well-studied HLA-B-restricted targets. Shared public TCR beta signatures pointed to both CMV infection and a matching HLA type.

Whole-study results and caveats: CMV-specific HLA-C-restricted TCR beta clonotypes dominated the ex vivo response. There were carriers of CMV plus the relevant HLA, and cumulative public TCR beta family frequency identified them.

The V call is TRBV7-2, the J call TRBJ1-5, with 8 bases identical to TRBD1. The TCR originated in a human donor in good health (CMV status not recorded). Some clones in this sample may be carry-over from other donors' samples. The specimen was cultured PBMCs, collected from culture after CMV antigen stimulation. DNA of the CDR3: TGTGCCAGCAGTCAGACAGGGGTTAATTATCAGCCCCAGCATTTT. Translation: CASSQTGVNYQPQHF.